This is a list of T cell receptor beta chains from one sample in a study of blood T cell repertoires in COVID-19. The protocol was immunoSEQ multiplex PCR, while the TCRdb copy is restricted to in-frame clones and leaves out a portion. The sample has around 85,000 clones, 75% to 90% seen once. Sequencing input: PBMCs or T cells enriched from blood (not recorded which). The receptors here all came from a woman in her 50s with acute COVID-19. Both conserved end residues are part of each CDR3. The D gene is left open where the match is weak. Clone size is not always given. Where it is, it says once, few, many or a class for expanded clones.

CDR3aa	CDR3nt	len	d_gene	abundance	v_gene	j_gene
CASSQGTSGPYNEQFF	TGCGCCAGCAGCCAAGGAACTAGCGGGCCCTACAATGAGCAGTTCTTC	16	TRBD2	.	TRBV4-3	TRBJ2-1
CASASDRGRYNEQFF	TGTGCTAGTGCCAGTGACAGGGGTCGGTACAATGAGCAGTTCTTC	15	TRBD1	.	TRBV12-5	TRBJ2-1
CASSPRSETYEQYF	TGTGCCAGCTCACCACGGTCAGAAACCTACGAGCAGTACTTC	14	.	.	TRBV18	TRBJ2-7
CASSEWDSRSGNTIYF	TGTGCCAGCAGTGAATGGGACAGCCGCTCTGGAAACACCATATATTTT	16	TRBD1	.	TRBV6-4	TRBJ1-3
CASSQEWGGSNQPQHF	TGCGCCAGCAGCCAAGAGTGGGGGGGGAGCAATCAGCCCCAGCATTTT	16	.	.	TRBV4-1	TRBJ1-5
CASSLGLYEQYF	TGTGCCAGCAGCTTAGGACTCTACGAGCAGTACTTC	12	.	.	TRBV11-2	TRBJ2-7
CASSRGQGQTYEQYF	TGTGCCAGCAGCCGAGGACAGGGCCAAACCTACGAGCAGTACTTC	15	TRBD1	.	TRBV6-5	TRBJ2-7
CASSFSGSGLYEQFF	TGTGCCAGCAGTTTTAGCGGGAGCGGGTTGTATGAGCAGTTCTTC	15	TRBD2	.	TRBV7-2	TRBJ2-1
CATSHTISNQPQHF	TGTGCCACCAGTCACACAATTAGCAATCAGCCCCAGCATTTT	14	.	.	TRBV24-1	TRBJ1-5
CASSQSWGGNEQFF	TGCGCCAGCAGTCAATCGTGGGGGGGCAATGAGCAGTTCTTC	14	TRBD2	.	TRBV23-1	TRBJ2-1
CASSLGTGYENYGYTF	TGTGCCAGCAGCTTGGGGACAGGGTATGAGAACTATGGCTACACCTTC	16	TRBD1	once	TRBV5-8	TRBJ1-2
CASSQGRGQPQHF	TGTGCCAGCAGCCAAGGAAGGGGTCAGCCCCAGCATTTT	13	.	few	TRBV3-1/TRBV3-2	TRBJ1-5
CASSSRDTSSGNTIYF	TGCGCCAGCAGCTCTAGGGACACTTCTTCTGGAAACACCATATATTTT	16	.	.	TRBV5-1	TRBJ1-3
CASRGLGTGQNQPQHF	TGTGCCAGCAGGGGTCTAGGGACAGGACAAAATCAGCCCCAGCATTTT	16	TRBD1	.	TRBV2	TRBJ1-5
CASSEGAGHQETQYF	TGTGCCAGCAGTGAGGGGGCGGGCCACCAAGAGACCCAGTACTTC	15	.	.	TRBV6-1	TRBJ2-5
CAWRPGNTGELFF	TGTGCCTGGAGACCAGGGAACACCGGGGAGCTGTTTTTT	13	.	.	TRBV30	TRBJ2-2
CASSAGLAGRNEQFF	TGTGCTAGCAGTGCCGGACTAGCGGGACGAAATGAGCAGTTCTTC	15	TRBD2	.	TRBV7-7	TRBJ2-1
CASSLWTSADTQYF	TGTGCCAGCAGCCTGTGGACTAGCGCAGATACGCAGTATTTT	14	TRBD2	.	TRBV5-4	TRBJ2-3
CASSESTGEENTIYF	TGTGCCAGCTCAGAGTCGACAGGGGAGGAAAACACCATATATTTT	15	TRBD1	.	TRBV18	TRBJ1-3
CASSPSPRGGAGEAFF	TGTGCCAGCAGCCCGTCCCCGCGGGGGGGGGCAGGTGAAGCTTTCTTT	16	.	.	TRBV5-6	TRBJ1-1
CASSLSGRASYNEQFF	TGTGCCAGCAGCCTTAGCGGGAGGGCCTCCTACAATGAGCAGTTCTTC	16	TRBD2	.	TRBV7-2	TRBJ2-1
CASSARLAGGAYNEQFF	TGTGCCAGCAGCGCCCGACTAGCGGGAGGGGCCTACAATGAGCAGTTCTTC	17	TRBD2	.	TRBV9	TRBJ2-1
CASSLAQGLRSGEQFF	TGTGCCAGCAGCTTAGCGCAAGGCCTCCGATCGGGTGAGCAGTTCTTC	16	.	.	TRBV7-9	TRBJ2-1
CAIRGQRSNQPQHF	TGTGCCATCAGGGGACAGAGGAGCAATCAGCCCCAGCATTTT	14	TRBD1	.	TRBV10-3	TRBJ1-5
CSASDPAGGSSYNSPLHF	TGCAGTGCTAGTGATCCGGCGGGGGGAAGCTCCTATAATTCACCCCTCCACTTT	18	.	.	TRBV20-1	TRBJ1-6
CASSPRLAGVQETQYF	TGTGCCAGCAGCCCTAGACTAGCGGGAGTCCAAGAGACCCAGTACTTC	16	TRBD2	.	TRBV7-9	TRBJ2-5